This section outlines one T cell receptor beta chain sequence together with its context. What it binds is not known. The data were obtained in a study of post-analysis software for immune sequencing data. Study at large: Recorded subtypes: relapsing-remitting, secondary progressive, progressive-relapsing; some patients unannotated. Study findings and constraints: Five TRBV segments (TRBV5-6, TRBV5-1 and TRBV20-1 among them) occurred more frequently in patients than in controls. F measure grouped same-batch samples tightly together.

Prepared libraries of TCR beta cDNA carried unique molecular identifiers. A population of roughly 0.85 to 10 million T cells gave rise to about half a million cDNA molecules. Each CDR3 protein is one row after TCRdb ran MiXCR on the PCR reads. Here the sample spans hundreds of thousands of distinct CDR3 sequences, around 50% being singletons. The CDR3 has 15 amino acids. The V end was cut by 2 bases, the J end by 0 bases, with 11 bases between. CDR1 and CDR2 (germline): SGHTA, FQGNSA. Material: blood. This TCR derives from a girl aged 5-17 years with multiple sclerosis. V and J are TRBV7-2 and TRBJ2-7; tentatively, D is TRBD2 (5 bases). The chain's CDR3 is CASSLYFAGSYEQYF. The CDR3 DNA reads as TGTGCCAGCAGCTTATATTTCGCGGGCTCCTACGAGCAGTACTTC.